The source of this TCR beta chain is a study of T cell responses to AZD1222 COVID-19 vaccine. Study observations and caveats: Reports indicate that nearly half of spike-specific TCRs are directed at unmutated variant regions. Donors skewed white British and female; clonal diversity was possibly underestimated. In all cases, repertoires were sampled only after the peak T cell response.

Using immunoSEQ multiplex PCR, the repertoire was profiled, and TCRdb retains in-frame clones only, with some absent. Of 100,000 to 150,000 clones in the sample, 89% are singletons; the top ten hold approximately 4.2%. Remarks on this clone: Its antigen is still unknown.

Between the trimmed V and J ends, which lost 3 bases and 6 bases, there was a span of 12 bases. The CDR3 runs 13 residues. Germline assignment: CDR1 SNHLY and CDR2 FYNNEI. This sequence was found in an adult in good health. This sample comprised peripheral blood, obtained on day 0 of AZD1222 vaccination. V usage is TRBV2 and J usage is TRBJ2-7; unclear D gene. The CDR3 sequence: CASSETPRSEQYF. The CDR3 nucleotides are TGTGCCAGCAGTGAGACCCCGCGATCCGAGCAGTACTTC.